This T cell receptor (beta chain) was found in a study of Graves' ophthalmopathy and Graves' hyperthyroidism. As for the study in general: There was a collection of peripheral blood at initial diagnosis, before any treatment.

Amplification of the TCR beta CDR3 regions used RNA transcripts (as template). HTBI primers primed a first-round RT-PCR, and a second-round multiplex PCR followed. A single record per CDR3 protein comes from TCRdb applying MiXCR to the multiplex PCR reads. The sample lists about 620,000 distinct CDR3 sequences; around a fifth were seen once. Deletions cut 5 bases from V and 5 bases from J, with 15 bases between. Germline V CDR1 and CDR2: MNHEY, SVGEGT. The CDR3 totals 14 residues. This clonotype has ten or more counts. Eligible hyperthyroidism cases comprised new diagnoses of under 2 months' duration in individuals aged 18 to 65.

This chain joins TRBV6-2 or TRBV6-3 and TRBJ1-1; D call uncertain. The TCR sequence derives from a woman between 18 and 30 years old with stable Graves' hyperthyroidism. Some clones in this sample may be carry-over from other donors' samples. The sample consisted of peripheral blood. CDR3 amino acids: CASSRTVPGTEAFF. CDR3 sequence (DNA): TGTGCCAGCAGTCGGACCGTTCCGGGGACTGAAGCTTTCTTT.